Below, 8 T cell receptor beta chains from the same sample are listed, as sequenced in a study of blood T cell repertoires in COVID-19. The data were produced by immunoSEQ multiplex PCR, yet TCRdb's version contains in-frame clones alone and is incomplete. The sample carries 300,000 to 400,000 clones, roughly 85% recorded once. Sample: PBMCs or T cells enriched from blood (not recorded which). The receptor source for this set is a young woman who had been exposed to COVID-19.

The chain recombines TRBV19 with TRBJ2-1, with TRBD1 identical over 8 bases. From germline, CDR1 is LNHDA and CDR2 SQIVND (reference sequence). After removal of 1 base from V and 6 bases from J, the junction contained 8 bases not matched to a gene. There are 16 residues in the CDR3. Written as DNA, the CDR3 is TGTGCCAGTAGTATAGTCAGGGGGCCCACCAGCAATGAGCAGTTCTTC. Translated: CASSIVRGPTSNEQFF. The entire variable domain, with the rest obtained from reference TRBV19 and TRBJ2-1, is as follows: DGGITQSPKYLFRKEGQNVTLSCEQNLNHDAMYWYRQDPGQGLRLIYYSQIVNDFQKGDIAEGYSVSREKKESFPLTVTSAQKNPTAFYLCASSIVRGPTSNEQFFGPGTRLTVL.

V usage is TRBV5-8 and J usage is TRBJ1-2; tentatively, D is TRBD1 (5 bases). The ends were cut back, 1 base at V and 2 bases at J, with 9 bases in the middle. CDR3 length: 14 residues. The V gene's germline CDR1 is SGHTS and CDR2 YDEGEE. The CDR3 nucleotides read TGTGCCAGCAGCTTGAAGGGGCCGAACTATGGCTACACCTTC. This encodes CASSLKGPNYGYTF.

The V and J genes are TRBV30 and TRBJ1-1; D is undetermined. The CDR3 is 13 amino acids. Germline values: CDR1 GTSNPN, CDR2 SVGIG (reference sequence). Trimming pared 5 bases from V and 4 bases from J, leaving 14 bases between. The CDR3 DNA follows: TGTGCCTGGTCTCAAGGGAGTGGCACTGAAGCTTTCTTT. It is translated as CAWSQGSGTEAFF.

This clone occurred a few times. The rearrangement links TRBV7-8 to TRBJ2-5, with D tentatively TRBD2 (6 bases). The CDR3 totals 15 residues. Trimming took 0 bases from V and 5 from J, leaving 13 bases between them. Germline CDR1 is SGHVS and CDR2 is FQNEAQ. In DNA form, the CDR3 reads TGTGCCAGCAGCTTAGCTGGGGGGATGTGGGAGACCCAGTACTTC. Its translation is CASSLAGGMWETQYF.

This chain links TRBV30 with TRBJ1-6, with 7 nucleotides matching TRBD1. Germline V gives CDR1 GTSNPN, CDR2 SVGIG (reference sequence). The CDR3 extends over 14 amino acids. V trimming: 5 bases; J trimming: 5 bases; junction bases outside the gene matches: 6. CDR3 coding DNA: TGTGCCTGGGAACCGGGACAGAATAATTCACCCCTCCACTTT. Its translation: CAWEPGQNNSPLHF. Looking up the rest from reference TRBV30 and TRBJ1-6 gives the full variable domain: SQTIHQWPATLVQPVGSPLSLECTVEGTSNPNLYWYRQAAGRGLQLLFYSVGIGQISSEVPQNLSASRPQDRQFILSSKKLLLSDSGFYLCAWEPGQNNSPLHFGNGTRLTVT.

The genes are TRBV18 and TRBJ1-4; 8 bases are a match to TRBD1. CDR1 is KGHSH, CDR2 LQKENI, per germline. The CDR3 totals 16 residues. Unmatched junction bases numbered 6, after V lost 6 bases and J lost 0 bases. CDR3 residues: CASSTGGIATNEKLFF. The CDR3 DNA reads as TGTGCCAGCTCCACAGGGGGGATTGCAACTAATGAAAAACTGTTTTTT.

The CDR3 is CASSQVGGRNYGYTF. CDR3 nucleotides: TGTGCCAGCAGCCAAGTGGGGGGGCGGAACTATGGCTACACCTTC. The chain is built from TRBV3-1 (or the pseudogene TRBV3-2) and TRBJ1-2, with D maybe TRBD1 (6 bases). The CDR3 has 15 residues. V lost 1 base and J 2 bases, leaving 11 bases between the germline ends. Germline V gene data show CDR1 as LGHDT and CDR2 as YNNKEL (reference sequence).

V is TRBV30 and J is TRBJ2-7; D perhaps matches TRBD1 (6 bases). Between the trimmed V and J ends, which lost 0 bases and 6 bases, there was a span of 9 bases. This CDR3 region has 12 residues. Per the germline V gene, CDR1 is GTSNPN and CDR2 is SVGIG (reference sequence). CDR3 residues: CAWSVLRGEQYF. The DNA of the CDR3 is TGTGCCTGGAGTGTACTCAGGGGCGAGCAGTACTTC.